The present TCR beta chain was sequenced within a study of T-cell reconstitution after alpha-beta-depleted transplantation in children. CDR1 is MNHEY, CDR2 SVGAGI, per germline. The CDR3 is made up of 18 amino acids. Trimming removed 0 bases at V and 0 bases at J, with 15 bases between. The table lists this clonotype with a few counts. Unique molecular identifiers were used in preparing the TCRbeta library. TCRdb passed the PCR reads through MiXCR, listing each CDR3 protein once. The sample gives a few hundred thousand distinct CDR3 sequences, over 9% of which show up once; 2% to 3% is in the top ten.

The chain carries TRBV6-5 and TRBJ2-1; D is possibly TRBD1 (6 bases). The sequencing here drew on PBMCs from the stem cell graft donor, taken from the stem cell graft. This TCR was recovered from a human donor who donated a stem cell graft to a child with acute lymphoblastic leukemia. CDR3 sequence (DNA): TGTGCCAGCAGTTACTCGATACCAGACAGGAGCTCCTACAATGAGCAGTTCTTC. It is translated as CASSYSIPDRSSYNEQFF.